Listed here is a single T cell receptor (beta chain). With 6 bases clipped from V and 7 bases from J, the junction kept 12 bases outside the gene matches. The CDR3 contains 15 residues. Per the germline V gene, CDR1 is MNHEY and CDR2 is SMNVEV (reference sequence). The sample is drawn from a study of shared T cell receptors in the human thymus. The protocol was immunoSEQ multiplex PCR, while the TCRdb copy is restricted to in-frame clones and leaves out a portion. The data hold over 350,000 clones, with around 95% observed a single time. This clonotype was obtained from a human donor. Sequencing was performed on thymocytes. The rearrangement joins TRBV27 to TRBJ2-7, with 10 nucleotides matching TRBD1. The chain's CDR3 is CASRGQGLKSREQYF. As DNA, the CDR3 is TGTGCCAGCAGGGGACAGGGGCTTAAGTCGCGAGAGCAGTACTTC.